Given below is one T cell receptor beta chain in context. The data belong to a study of patients and donors after allogeneic stem cell transplantation. MiXCR was run by TCRdb on the RT-PCR reads, yielding one entry per CDR3 protein. The sample has roughly 200,000 distinct CDR3 sequences; around 40% are singletons. CDR1 ENHRY and CDR2 SYGVKD come from the germline V gene. CDR3 length: 15 residues. V dropped 2 bases and J dropped 9 bases, with 14 bases sitting between them. V gene TRBV10-3 combines with J gene TRBJ1-6; D might be TRBD1 (5 bases). The sequence was collected from a human donor who was either an allogeneic HSCT recipient or a stem cell or donor lymphocyte infusion donor (not recorded which). It is not recorded whose cells these are; they may come from a transplant donor. Sequencing was performed on blood, either unsorted or a sorted T cell fraction (not recorded which). The CDR3 reads CAISEGQGRVSPLHF. In DNA form, the CDR3 reads TGTGCCATCAGTGAGGGGCAGGGCCGAGTTTCACCCCTCCACTTT.